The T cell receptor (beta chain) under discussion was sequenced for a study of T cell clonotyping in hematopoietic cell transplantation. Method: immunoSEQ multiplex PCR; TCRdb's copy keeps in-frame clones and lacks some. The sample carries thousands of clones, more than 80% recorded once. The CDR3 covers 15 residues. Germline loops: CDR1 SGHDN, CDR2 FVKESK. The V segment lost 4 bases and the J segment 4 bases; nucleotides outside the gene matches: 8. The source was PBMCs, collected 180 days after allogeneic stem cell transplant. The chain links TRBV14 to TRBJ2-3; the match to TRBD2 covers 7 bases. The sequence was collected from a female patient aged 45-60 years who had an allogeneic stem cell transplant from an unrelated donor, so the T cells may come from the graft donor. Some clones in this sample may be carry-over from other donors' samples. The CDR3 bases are TGTGCCAGCAGCCGAACGACTAGCTCTGCAGATACGCAGTATTTT. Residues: CASSRTTSSADTQYF.